These 23 T cell receptor beta chains came from one sample sequenced in a study of cytomegalovirus exposure and HLA in healthy donors. The primer mix had 60 Vbeta and 13 Jbeta primers. Method: immunoSEQ multiplex PCR; TCRdb's copy keeps in-frame clones and lacks some. Of 150,000 to 180,000 clones listed, roughly 80% are singletons. The sequenced material came from PBMCs. The receptors were gathered from a woman between 40 and 55 years old in good health and CMV-seronegative.

The V and J genes are TRBV9 and TRBJ2-7; TRBD2 matches 11 bases. Germline trimming cut 0 bases from V and 3 bases from J; bases unmatched to any gene: 2. Germline CDR1 SGDLS, CDR2 YYNGEE. There are 15 residues in the CDR3. CDR3 nucleotide sequence: TGTGCCAGCAGCGTAGCTAGCGGGAGGCTCTACGAGCAGTACTTC. Encoded protein: CASSVASGRLYEQYF. Using reference TRBV9 and TRBJ2-7 for the parts outside the CDR3, the full variable domain is DSGVTQTPKHLITATGQRVTLRCSPRSGDLSVYWYQQSLDQGLQFLIQYYNGEERAKGNILERFSAQQFPDLHSELNLSSLELGDSALYFCASSVASGRLYEQYFGPGTRLTVT.

V is TRBV6-4 and J is TRBJ1-1; D is undetermined. Germline CDR1 MRHNA, CDR2 SNTAGT. V lost 2 bases and J lost 5, with 12 bases in between. The CDR3 covers 14 residues. CDR3 coding DNA: TGTGCCAGCAGTGACGGGCTAGGGAGAACTGAAGCTTTCTTT. It is translated as CASSDGLGRTEAFF.

The genes are TRBV5-1 and TRBJ1-4, with 7 bases aligning to TRBD1. This CDR3 spans 15 amino acids. Germline assignment: CDR1 SGHRS and CDR2 YFSETQ. The trim removed 5 bases at V and 4 bases at J, leaving 8 bases unmatched. The CDR3: CASRLLRDSNEKLFF. CDR3 DNA: TGCGCCAGCAGGTTGCTCCGGGACAGTAATGAAAAACTGTTTTTT.

J is TRBJ2-5 and V is TRBV4-1; TRBD2 agrees at 7 bases. The CDR3 sequence is 16 residues long. V shed 2 bases, J shed 5 bases, and the junction held 11 bases outside the gene matches. Germline CDR1 is MGHRA and CDR2 is YSYEKL. The CDR3 is CASSQPAPREGETQYF. The DNA of the CDR3 is TGCGCCAGCAGCCAACCAGCTCCTAGGGAGGGGGAGACCCAGTACTTC.

This clone was seen once. The V gene is TRBV12-5, the J gene TRBJ2-7, with 8 positions matching TRBD1. Germline CDR1 and CDR2: LGHNT and FRNRAP. With 4 bases clipped from V and 3 bases from J, the junction kept 2 bases outside the gene matches. CDR3 size: 13 residues. CDR3 amino acids: CASGSRGLYEQYF. CDR3 DNA: TGTGCTAGTGGTTCCAGGGGGCTCTACGAGCAGTACTTC.

This clone has only one observation. The V and J genes are TRBV10-3 and TRBJ2-7; TRBD1 matches at 11 bases. This CDR3 contains 13 residues. Germline trimming cut 7 bases from V and 7 bases from J; bases unmatched to any gene: 6. In germline, CDR1 is ENHRY, CDR2 SYGVKD. In DNA form, the CDR3 reads TGTGCCATCAAGGACAGGGGGCGGGGGGAGCAGTACTTC. This encodes CAIKDRGRGEQYF.

The J gene is TRBJ1-1, the V gene TRBV11-2, with D unclear. The CDR3 totals 15 residues. Germline-derived CDR1 and CDR2 are SGHAT and FQNNGV. Trimming removed 0 bases at V and 1 base at J, with 9 bases between. The CDR3 nucleotides are TGTGCCAGCAGCTTAGATCCGGTTCCGAACACTGAAGCTTTCTTT. Amino acids: CASSLDPVPNTEAFF.

The chain couples TRBV28 to TRBJ2-7, with 7 bases identical to TRBD2. The junction had 12 bases not matched to a gene; V was cut back by 6 bases and J by 4 bases. This CDR3 has 15 residues. Germline values: CDR1 MDHEN, CDR2 SYDVKM. The CDR3 DNA sequence: TGTGCCAGCAGCCCCCCAGGGCGGGAGTTATACGAGCAGTACTTC. As protein: CASSPPGRELYEQYF. The variable domain in full, with the rest retrieved from reference TRBV28 and TRBJ2-7, is DVKVTQSSRYLVKRTGEKVFLECVQDMDHENMFWYRQDPGLGLRLIYFSYDVKMKEKGDIPEGYSVSREKKERFSLILESASTNQTSMYLCASSPPGRELYEQYFGPGTRLTVT.

The chain joins TRBV28 to TRBJ2-1; TRBD2 matches 9 bases. This CDR3 contains 13 residues. Germline assignment: CDR1 MDHEN and CDR2 SYDVKM. V was pared by 4 bases and J by 14 bases, with 9 bases of the junction left unmatched. CDR3 residues: CASSSPASGEKFF. For the CDR3, the DNA is TGTGCCAGCAGTTCGCCAGCTAGCGGGGAGAAGTTCTTC. The whole variable domain, remainder taken from reference TRBV28 and TRBJ2-1, is DVKVTQSSRYLVKRTGEKVFLECVQDMDHENMFWYRQDPGLGLRLIYFSYDVKMKEKGDIPEGYSVSREKKERFSLILESASTNQTSMYLCASSSPASGEKFFGPGTRLTVL.

The chain is built from TRBV5-1 and TRBJ2-1, with TRBD1 matching 8 bases. The CDR3 covers 15 residues. The germline V gene has CDR1 SGHRS and CDR2 YFSETQ. Unmatched junction bases numbered 7, after V lost 2 bases and J lost 6 bases. The CDR3 nucleotides read TGCGCCAGCAGCTTAATACAGGGGGGAAGCAATGAGCAGTTCTTC. Translation: CASSLIQGGSNEQFF.

The chain employs TRBV2 and TRBJ2-7; D is undetermined. The length of the CDR3 is 12 residues. Germline V gene data show CDR1 as SNHLY and CDR2 as FYNNEI. V lost 6 bases and J 2 bases, leaving 8 bases between the germline ends. The CDR3 region is CASRADTYEQYF. CDR3 DNA sequence: TGTGCCAGCAGGGCTGATACCTACGAGCAGTACTTC.

The V call is TRBV11-2, the J call TRBJ2-3, with TRBD2 matching 14 bases. V was clipped by 3 bases and J by 6 bases; unmatched bases: 5. Germline values: CDR1 SGHAT, CDR2 FQNNGV. There are 16 residues in the CDR3. The CDR3: CASSLGLAGEGDTQYF. The DNA for the CDR3 is TGTGCCAGCAGCTTGGGACTAGCGGGAGAAGGTGATACGCAGTATTTT.

The CDR3 protein is CAISESRASPLHF. CDR3 DNA sequence: TGTGCCATCAGTGAGTCCAGGGCATCACCCCTCCACTTT. The gene calls are TRBV10-3 and TRBJ1-6; maybe TRBD1 (5 bases). CDR1 and CDR2 (germline): ENHRY, SYGVKD. CDR3 length: 13 residues. The V end was cut by 0 bases, the J end by 10 bases, with 7 bases between.

This clone was counted only a few times. The rearrangement joins TRBV29-1 to TRBJ1-3; D gene uncertain. Germline loops: CDR1 SQVTM, CDR2 ANQGSEA. The CDR3 is made up of 12 amino acids. V lost 4 bases and J 0 bases, leaving 4 bases between the germline ends. The CDR3 nucleotides read TGCAGCGTTGCCAGCTCTGGAAACACCATATATTTT. It encodes CSVASSGNTIYF.

This clone was seen only a few times. This rearrangement joins TRBV9 to TRBJ1-2; D is ambiguous. Trimming removed 4 bases at V and 5 bases at J, with 21 bases between. The CDR3 has 16 residues. In germline, CDR1 is SGDLS, CDR2 YYNGEE. CDR3 amino acids: CASSPAGSAIRYGYTF. In nucleotides, the CDR3 is TGTGCCAGCAGCCCTGCCGGGAGCGCCATCCGTTATGGCTACACCTTC.

The chain uses TRBV4-2 and TRBJ2-7; 8 bases fit TRBD1. The V gene end was trimmed by 0 bases and the J gene end by 5 bases; junction bases not matched to a gene: 6. Looked up from germline, CDR1 is LGHNA and CDR2 is YNFKEQ. There are 15 residues in the CDR3. This CDR3 reads CASSQDPTGADEQYF. The CDR3 nucleotides are TGTGCCAGCAGCCAAGACCCGACAGGGGCCGACGAGCAGTACTTC.

The rearrangement links TRBV7-2 to TRBJ2-3, with D uncertain. The V gene lost 3 bases and the J gene lost 0 bases, with 7 bases spanning the gap. Germline V gene data show CDR1 as SGHTA and CDR2 as FQGNSA. The CDR3 extends over 14 amino acids. CDR3 protein: CASSLSRSTDTQYF. The CDR3 DNA reads as TGTGCCAGCAGCTTGAGTCGTAGCACAGATACGCAGTATTTT.

V is TRBV28 and J is TRBJ1-5; D remains unclear. The CDR3 consists of 15 residues. Germline V lookup: CDR1 MDHEN, CDR2 SYDVKM. Trimming removed 7 bases at V and 2 bases at J, with 15 bases between. The CDR3 nucleotides read TGTGCCAGCACCCCAGAGGGCCGAGGCAATCAGCCCCAGCATTTT. It codes for CASTPEGRGNQPQHF.

The rearrangement links TRBV2 to TRBJ2-7; D possibly corresponds to TRBD1 (5 bases). Germline V CDR1 and CDR2: SNHLY, FYNNEI. The V and J ends lost 8 bases and 0 bases respectively, with 8 bases between them. The CDR3 sequence is 12 residues long. The DNA for the CDR3 is TGTGCCAGCGCAGGGCCCTCCTACGAGCAGTACTTC. Translated, it gives CASAGPSYEQYF.

V is TRBV19 and J is TRBJ2-6; 7 bases map to TRBD1. CDR1 is LNHDA and CDR2 is SQIVND in the germline V gene (reference sequence). The CDR3 extends over 17 amino acids. Trimming removed 3 bases from V and 2 bases from J; junction bases left unmatched: 7. This chain's CDR3 is CASSIGEGAPGANVLTF. Written as DNA, the CDR3 is TGTGCCAGTAGTATCGGAGAGGGGGCCCCTGGGGCCAACGTCCTGACTTTC.

The rearrangement links TRBV7-9 to TRBJ2-1; 8 nucleotides align to TRBD2. After removal of 4 bases from V and 3 bases from J, the junction contained 5 bases not matched to a gene. The CDR3 is 15 residues long. The germline V gene encodes CDR1 SEHNR and CDR2 FQNEAQ (reference sequence). Written as DNA, the CDR3 is TGTGCCAGCAGCTCCAGACTAGCGAGCTACAATGAGCAGTTCTTC. It yields the protein CASSSRLASYNEQFF.

The CDR3 nucleotides are TGTGCCAGCAGCGGGGGGGACTACCAAAATGAGCAGTTCTTC. Its protein is CASSGGDYQNEQFF. This chain joins TRBV9 and TRBJ2-1; TRBD2 matches at 7 bases. CDR1 is SGDLS, CDR2 YYNGEE, per germline. Losses at the gene ends were 3 bases for V and 7 bases for J; bases not matched to a gene: 7. CDR3 length: 14 residues.

The chain carries TRBV27 and TRBJ2-7; 10 bases agree with TRBD1. The CDR3 sequence is 15 residues long. Germline CDR1 is MNHEY and CDR2 is SMNVEV (reference sequence). V shed 5 bases, J shed 0 bases, and the junction held 4 bases outside the gene matches. CDR3 in DNA: TGTGCCAGCAGTGGGACAGGGGCCAGCTCCTACGAGCAGTACTTC. Its translation is CASSGTGASSYEQYF.